Listed here are 4 T cell receptor beta chains from one sample, sequenced in a study of cytomegalovirus exposure and HLA in healthy donors. The PCR contained 60 Vbeta and 13 Jbeta primers. Sequencing used immunoSEQ multiplex PCR; TCRdb keeps in-frame clones, though not all of them. The table has around 140,000 clones, roughly three quarters seen once. The specimen was PBMCs. All receptors derive from a woman between 40 and 50 years old in good health and CMV-seronegative.

The chain uses TRBV7-9 and TRBJ2-5; D gene ambiguous. The CDR3 runs to 14 residues. V lost 1 base and J 1 base, leaving 7 bases between the germline ends. Germline CDR1 is SEHNR and CDR2 is FQNEAQ (reference sequence). CDR3 sequence: CASSLGSAQETQYF. The CDR3 DNA is TGTGCCAGCAGCTTAGGAAGCGCCCAAGAGACCCAGTACTTC.

The rearrangement links TRBV6-6 to TRBJ1-5; no firm D call. V was pared by 7 bases and J by 3 bases, with 13 bases between. Germline V gene data show CDR1 as MNHNY and CDR2 as SVGAGI (reference sequence). The CDR3 runs to 14 residues. CDR3 nucleotides: TGTGCCAGCATTAGTTGGGCAACCAATCAGCCCCAGCATTTT. Its translation is CASISWATNQPQHF.

The chain is built from TRBV25-1 and TRBJ2-5; a possible D gene is TRBD1 (6 bases). The CDR3 is 16 residues long. Germline V gene data show CDR1 as MGHDK and CDR2 as SYGVNS. Deletions cut 3 bases from V and 5 bases from J, with 19 bases between. Here the CDR3 reads CASSELRQARGETQYF. Here the CDR3 DNA reads TGTGCCAGCAGTGAGTTGAGACAGGCACGAGGGGAGACCCAGTACTTC.

This clone was seen a handful of times. V usage is TRBV6-5 and J usage is TRBJ2-3; 14 bases match TRBD2. J was trimmed by 8 bases and V by 6 bases; bases with no gene match: 7. CDR3 length equals 15 residues. From germline, CDR1 is MNHEY and CDR2 SVGAGI. Here the CDR3 reads CASSLTSGGAGTQYF. DNA for the CDR3: TGTGCCAGCAGCCTGACTAGCGGGGGGGCAGGTACGCAGTATTTT.